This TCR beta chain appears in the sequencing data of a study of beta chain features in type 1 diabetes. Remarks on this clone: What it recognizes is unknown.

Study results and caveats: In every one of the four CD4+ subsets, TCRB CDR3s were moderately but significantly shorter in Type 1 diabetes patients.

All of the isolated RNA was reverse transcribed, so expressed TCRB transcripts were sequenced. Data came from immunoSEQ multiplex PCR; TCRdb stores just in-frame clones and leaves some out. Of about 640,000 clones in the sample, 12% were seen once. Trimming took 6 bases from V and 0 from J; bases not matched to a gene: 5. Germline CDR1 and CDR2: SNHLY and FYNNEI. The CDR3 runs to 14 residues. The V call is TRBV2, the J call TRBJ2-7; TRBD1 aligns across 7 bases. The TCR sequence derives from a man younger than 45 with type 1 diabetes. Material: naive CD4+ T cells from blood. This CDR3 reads CASRGDSSSYEQYF. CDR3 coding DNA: TGTGCCAGCAGGGGGGACAGTAGCTCCTACGAGCAGTACTTC.